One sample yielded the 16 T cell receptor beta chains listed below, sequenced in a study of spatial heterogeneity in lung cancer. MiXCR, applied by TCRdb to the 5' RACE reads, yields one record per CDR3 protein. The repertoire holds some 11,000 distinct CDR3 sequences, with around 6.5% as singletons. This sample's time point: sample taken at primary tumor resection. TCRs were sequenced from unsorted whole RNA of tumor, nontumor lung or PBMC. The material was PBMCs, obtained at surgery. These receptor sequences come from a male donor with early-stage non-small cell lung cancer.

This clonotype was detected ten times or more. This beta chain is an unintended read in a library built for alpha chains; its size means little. The CDR3 is CASSLAGQGEKLFF. The CDR3 DNA follows: TGTGCCAGCAGCTTAGCAGGACAGGGAGAAAAACTGTTTTTT. V and J are TRBV7-2 and TRBJ1-4; 8 nucleotides align to TRBD1. Germline trimming cut 0 bases from V and 8 bases from J; bases unmatched to any gene: 2. This CDR3 has 14 residues. Germline lookup yields CDR1 SGHTA and CDR2 FQGNSA.

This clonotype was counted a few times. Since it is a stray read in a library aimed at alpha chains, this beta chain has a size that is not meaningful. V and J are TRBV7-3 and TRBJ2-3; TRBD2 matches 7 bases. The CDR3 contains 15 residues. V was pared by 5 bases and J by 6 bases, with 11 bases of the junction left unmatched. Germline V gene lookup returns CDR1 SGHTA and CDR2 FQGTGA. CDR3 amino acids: CASSPMPTSWDTQYF. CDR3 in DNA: TGTGCCAGCAGCCCCATGCCGACTAGCTGGGATACGCAGTATTTT.

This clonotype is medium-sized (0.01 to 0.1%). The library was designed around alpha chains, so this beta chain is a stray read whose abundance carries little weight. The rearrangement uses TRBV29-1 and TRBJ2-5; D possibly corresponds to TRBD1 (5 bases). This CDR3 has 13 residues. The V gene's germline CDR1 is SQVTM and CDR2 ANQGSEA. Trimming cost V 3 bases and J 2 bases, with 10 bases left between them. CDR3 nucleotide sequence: TGCAGCGTTGATTTGCCAGGGCAAGAGACCCAGTACTTC. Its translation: CSVDLPGQETQYF.

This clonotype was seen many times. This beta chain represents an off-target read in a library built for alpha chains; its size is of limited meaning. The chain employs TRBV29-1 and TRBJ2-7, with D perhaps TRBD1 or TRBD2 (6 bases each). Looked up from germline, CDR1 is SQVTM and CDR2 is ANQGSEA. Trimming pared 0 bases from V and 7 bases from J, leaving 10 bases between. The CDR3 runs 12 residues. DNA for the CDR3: TGCAGCGTTGAAGAGGGGGGCATAGAGCAGTACTTC. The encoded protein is CSVEEGGIEQYF.

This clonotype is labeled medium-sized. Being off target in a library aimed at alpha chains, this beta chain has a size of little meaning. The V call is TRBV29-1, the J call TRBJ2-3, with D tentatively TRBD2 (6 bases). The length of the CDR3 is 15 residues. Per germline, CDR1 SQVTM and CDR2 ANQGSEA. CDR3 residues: CSLTGTSYSTDTQYF. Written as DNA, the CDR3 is TGCAGTCTTACCGGGACTTCCTACTCCACAGATACGCAGTATTTT.

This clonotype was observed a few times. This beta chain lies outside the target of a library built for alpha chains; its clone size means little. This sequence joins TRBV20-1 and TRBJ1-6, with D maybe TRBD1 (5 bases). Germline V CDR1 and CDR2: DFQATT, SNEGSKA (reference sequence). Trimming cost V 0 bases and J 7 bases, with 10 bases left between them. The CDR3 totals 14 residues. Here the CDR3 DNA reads TGCAGTGCTAGAGAGGGGCGCGAGAATTCACCCCTCCACTTT. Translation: CSAREGRENSPLHF.

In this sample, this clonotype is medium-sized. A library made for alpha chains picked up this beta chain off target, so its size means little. The CDR3 DNA sequence: TGTGCCAGCAGTTTCCCGGGACAGGGTGACGTCCTGACTTTC. Translation gives CASSFPGQGDVLTF. The genes are TRBV27 and TRBJ2-6, with 9 bases lining up with TRBD1. Germline CDR1 MNHEY, CDR2 SMNVEV (reference sequence). The CDR3 is made up of 14 amino acids. The junction had 5 bases not matched to a gene; V was cut back by 3 bases and J by 11 bases.

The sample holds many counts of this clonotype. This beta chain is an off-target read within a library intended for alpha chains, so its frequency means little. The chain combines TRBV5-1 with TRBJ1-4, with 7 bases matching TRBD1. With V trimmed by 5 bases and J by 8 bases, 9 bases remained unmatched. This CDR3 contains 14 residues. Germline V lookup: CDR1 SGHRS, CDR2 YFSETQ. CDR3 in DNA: TGCGCCAGCAGGCCCGGGACAGTATCCGAAAAACTGTTTTTT. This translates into CASRPGTVSEKLFF.

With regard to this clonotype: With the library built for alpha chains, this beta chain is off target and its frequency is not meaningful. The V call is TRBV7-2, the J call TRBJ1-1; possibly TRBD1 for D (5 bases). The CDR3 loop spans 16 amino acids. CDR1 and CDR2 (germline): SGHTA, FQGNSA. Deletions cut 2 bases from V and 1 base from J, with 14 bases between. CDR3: CASSLPGRSSNTEAFF. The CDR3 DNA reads TGTGCCAGCAGCTTACCGGGACGTAGCTCGAACACTGAAGCTTTCTTT. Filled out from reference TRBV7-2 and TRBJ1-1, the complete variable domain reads GAGVSQSPSNKVTEKGKDVELRCDPISGHTALYWYRQSLGQGLEFLIYFQGNSAPDKSGLPSDRFSAERTGGSVSTLTIQRTQQEDSAVYLCASSLPGRSSNTEAFFGQGTRLTVV.

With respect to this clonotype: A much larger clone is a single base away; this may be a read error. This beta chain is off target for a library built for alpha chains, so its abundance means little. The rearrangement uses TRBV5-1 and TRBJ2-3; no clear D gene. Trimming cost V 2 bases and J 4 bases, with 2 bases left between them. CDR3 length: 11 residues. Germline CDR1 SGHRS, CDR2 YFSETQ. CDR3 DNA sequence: TGCGCCAGCAGCTTACCAGATACGCAGTATTTT. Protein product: CASSLPDTQYF.

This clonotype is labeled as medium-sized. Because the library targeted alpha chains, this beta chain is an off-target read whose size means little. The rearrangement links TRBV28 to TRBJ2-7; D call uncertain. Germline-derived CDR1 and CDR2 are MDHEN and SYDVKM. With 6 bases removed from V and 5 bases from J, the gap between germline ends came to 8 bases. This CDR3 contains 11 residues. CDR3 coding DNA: TGTGCCAGCAGCCGATACGACGAGCAGTACTTC. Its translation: CASSRYDEQYF.

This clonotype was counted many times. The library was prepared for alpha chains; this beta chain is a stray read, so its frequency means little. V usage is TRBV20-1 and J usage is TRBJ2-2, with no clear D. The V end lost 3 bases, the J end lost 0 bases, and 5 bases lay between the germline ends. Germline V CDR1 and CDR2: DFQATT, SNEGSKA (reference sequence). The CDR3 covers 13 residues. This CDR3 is CSARLTNTGELFF. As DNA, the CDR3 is TGCAGTGCTAGGCTAACGAACACCGGGGAGCTGTTTTTT.

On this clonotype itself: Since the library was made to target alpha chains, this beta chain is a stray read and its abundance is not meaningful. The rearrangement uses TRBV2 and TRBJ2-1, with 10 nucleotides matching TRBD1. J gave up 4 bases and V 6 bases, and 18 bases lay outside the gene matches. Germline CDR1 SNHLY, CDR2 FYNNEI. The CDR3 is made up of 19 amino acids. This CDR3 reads CASRPPGQGFGYGYNEQFF. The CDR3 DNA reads TGTGCCAGCAGGCCACCGGGACAGGGGTTCGGATACGGGTACAATGAGCAGTTCTTC.

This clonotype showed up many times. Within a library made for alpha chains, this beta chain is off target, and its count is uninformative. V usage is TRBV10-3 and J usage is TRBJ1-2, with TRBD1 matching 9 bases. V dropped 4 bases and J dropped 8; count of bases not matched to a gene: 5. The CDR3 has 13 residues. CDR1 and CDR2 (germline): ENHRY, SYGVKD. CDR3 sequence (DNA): TGTGCCATCAGTGCAACAGGGGGCCAGGGCTACACCTTC. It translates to CAISATGGQGYTF.

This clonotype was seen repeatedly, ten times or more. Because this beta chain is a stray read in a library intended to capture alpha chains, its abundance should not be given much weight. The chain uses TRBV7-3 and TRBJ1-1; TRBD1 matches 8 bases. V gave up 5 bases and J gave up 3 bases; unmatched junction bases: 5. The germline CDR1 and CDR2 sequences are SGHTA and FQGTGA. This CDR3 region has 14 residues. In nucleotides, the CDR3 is TGTGCCAGCAGCCCCGGACAGGGTTACACTGAAGCTTTCTTT. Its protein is CASSPGQGYTEAFF.

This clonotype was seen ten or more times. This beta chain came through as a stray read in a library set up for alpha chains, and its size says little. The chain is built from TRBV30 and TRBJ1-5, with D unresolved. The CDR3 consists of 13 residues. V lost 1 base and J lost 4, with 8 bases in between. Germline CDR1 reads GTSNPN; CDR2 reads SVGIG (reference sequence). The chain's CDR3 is CAWSGGGNQPQHF. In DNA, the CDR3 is TGTGCCTGGAGTGGAGGAGGTAATCAGCCCCAGCATTTT.